This T cell receptor (beta chain) appears in the sequencing data of a study of blood T cell repertoires in COVID-19. Looking at the study overall: Acute and convalescent COVID-19 samples came from the United States, Italy and Spain. T cells, B-cell-depleted T cells, or PBMCs supplied cDNA or gDNA.

The data were produced by immunoSEQ multiplex PCR, yet TCRdb's version contains in-frame clones alone and is incomplete. The sample holds 360,000 or so clones, about 90% seen once. In this sample, this clone turned up a few times. Participant ages covered about 18 to 95 years across 25 or so US areas. Two consecutive negative NP/OP PCR tests, clearance, or resolved symptoms defined Cohort 3 recovery. The receptor's source is a woman aged 30 to 39 who had recovered from COVID-19. Sequencing was done on a sample of PBMCs or T cells enriched from blood (not recorded which).

In nucleotides, the CDR3 is TGTGCCAGCAGCAGGGACAGGGTTTCACAGCCCCAGCATTTT. Translation gives CASSRDRVSQPQHF. The chain couples TRBV21-1 to TRBJ1-5; TRBD1, the D gene given by the table, was not confirmed from the DNA. TRBV21-1 is a known pseudogene. CDR3 length: 14 amino acids.